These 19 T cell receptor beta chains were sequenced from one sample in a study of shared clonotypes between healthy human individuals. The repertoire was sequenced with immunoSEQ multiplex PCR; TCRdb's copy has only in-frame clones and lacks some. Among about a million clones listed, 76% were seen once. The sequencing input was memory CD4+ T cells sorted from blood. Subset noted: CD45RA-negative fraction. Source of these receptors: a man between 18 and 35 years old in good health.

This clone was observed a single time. CDR3 sequence (DNA): TGTGCCAGTAGCTTAGACGGGGGGCGAGATACGCAGTATTTT. Its protein product is CASSLDGGRDTQYF. The rearrangement links TRBV19 to TRBJ2-3; a weak D match, TRBD2 (7 bases). CDR3 length: 14 amino acids. Germline V gives CDR1 LNHDA, CDR2 SQIVND (reference sequence). The germline V and J ends were trimmed by 6 bases and 5 bases, with 15 bases remaining between them.

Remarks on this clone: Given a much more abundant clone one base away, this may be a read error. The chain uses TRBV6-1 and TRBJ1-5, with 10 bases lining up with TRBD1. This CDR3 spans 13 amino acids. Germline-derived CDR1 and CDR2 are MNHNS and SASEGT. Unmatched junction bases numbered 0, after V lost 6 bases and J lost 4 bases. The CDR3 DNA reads TGTGCCAGCAGGGGACAGGGGAATCAGCCCCAGCATTTT. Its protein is CASRGQGNQPQHF.

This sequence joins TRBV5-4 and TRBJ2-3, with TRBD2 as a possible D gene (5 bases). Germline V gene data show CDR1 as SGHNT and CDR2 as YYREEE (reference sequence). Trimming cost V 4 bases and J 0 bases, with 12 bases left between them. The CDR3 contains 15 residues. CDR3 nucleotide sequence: TGTGCCAGCAGCAACGGGGATTCTAGCACAGATACGCAGTATTTT. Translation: CASSNGDSSTDTQYF. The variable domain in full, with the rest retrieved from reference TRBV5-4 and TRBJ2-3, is ETGVTQSPTHLIKTRGQQVTLRCSSQSGHNTVSWYQQALGQGPQFIFQYYREEENGRGNFPPRFSGLQFPNYSSELNVNALELDDSALYLCASSNGDSSTDTQYFGPGTRLTVL.

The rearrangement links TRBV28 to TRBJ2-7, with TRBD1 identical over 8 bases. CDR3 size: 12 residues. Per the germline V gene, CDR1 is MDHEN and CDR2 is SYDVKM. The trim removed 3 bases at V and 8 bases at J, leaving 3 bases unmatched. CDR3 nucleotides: TGTGCCAGCAGTTTCGGACAGGGTAAGCAGTACTTC. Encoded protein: CASSFGQGKQYF.

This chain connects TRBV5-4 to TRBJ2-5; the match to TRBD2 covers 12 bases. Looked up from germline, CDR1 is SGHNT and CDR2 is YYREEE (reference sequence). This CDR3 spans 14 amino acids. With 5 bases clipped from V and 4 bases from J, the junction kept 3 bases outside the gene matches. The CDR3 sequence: CASRLAGGRETQYF. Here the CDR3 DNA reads TGTGCCAGCAGACTAGCGGGGGGCAGAGAGACCCAGTACTTC. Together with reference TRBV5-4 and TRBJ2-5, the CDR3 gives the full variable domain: ETGVTQSPTHLIKTRGQQVTLRCSSQSGHNTVSWYQQALGQGPQFIFQYYREEENGRGNFPPRFSGLQFPNYSSELNVNALELDDSALYLCASRLAGGRETQYFGPGTRLLVL.

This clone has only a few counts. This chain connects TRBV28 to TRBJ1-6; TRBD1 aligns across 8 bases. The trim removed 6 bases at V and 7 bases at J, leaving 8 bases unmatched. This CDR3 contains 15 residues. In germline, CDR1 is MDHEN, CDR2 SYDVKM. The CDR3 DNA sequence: TGTGCCAGCAGATTCCCCGGGACAGGAAATTCACCCCTCCACTTT. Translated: CASRFPGTGNSPLHF.

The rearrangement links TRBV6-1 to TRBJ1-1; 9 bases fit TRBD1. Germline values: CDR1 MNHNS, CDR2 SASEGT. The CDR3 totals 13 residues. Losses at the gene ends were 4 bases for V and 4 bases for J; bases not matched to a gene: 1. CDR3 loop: CASSGGQGTEAFF. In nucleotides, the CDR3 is TGTGCCAGCAGTGGGGGACAGGGCACTGAAGCTTTCTTT.

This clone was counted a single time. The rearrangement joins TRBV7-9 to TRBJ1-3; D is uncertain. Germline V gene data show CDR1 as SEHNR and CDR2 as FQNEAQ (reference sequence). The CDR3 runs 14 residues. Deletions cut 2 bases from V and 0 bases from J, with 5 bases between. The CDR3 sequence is CASSLFDSGNTIYF. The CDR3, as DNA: TGTGCCAGCAGCTTATTCGACTCTGGAAACACCATATATTTT.

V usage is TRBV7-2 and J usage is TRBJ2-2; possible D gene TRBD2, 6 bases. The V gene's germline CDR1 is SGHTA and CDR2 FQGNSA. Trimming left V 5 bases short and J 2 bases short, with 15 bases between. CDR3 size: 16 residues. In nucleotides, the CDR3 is TGTGCCAGCAGCCAACTAGCAGGAACCAACACCGGGGAGCTGTTTTTT. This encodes CASSQLAGTNTGELFF.

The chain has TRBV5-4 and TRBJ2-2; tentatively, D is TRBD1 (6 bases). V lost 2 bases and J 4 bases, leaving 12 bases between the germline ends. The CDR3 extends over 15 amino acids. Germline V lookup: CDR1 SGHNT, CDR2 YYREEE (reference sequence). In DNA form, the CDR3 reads TGTGCCAGCAGCTTCGTACAGGGACCCACCGGGGAGCTGTTTTTT. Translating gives CASSFVQGPTGELFF. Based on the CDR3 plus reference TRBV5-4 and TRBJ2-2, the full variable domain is ETGVTQSPTHLIKTRGQQVTLRCSSQSGHNTVSWYQQALGQGPQFIFQYYREEENGRGNFPPRFSGLQFPNYSSELNVNALELDDSALYLCASSFVQGPTGELFFGEGSRLTVL.

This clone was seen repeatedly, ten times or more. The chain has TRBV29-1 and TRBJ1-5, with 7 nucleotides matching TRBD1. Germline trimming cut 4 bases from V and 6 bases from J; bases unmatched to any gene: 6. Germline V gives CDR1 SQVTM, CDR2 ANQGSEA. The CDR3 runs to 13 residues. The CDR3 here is CSVVTGVCQPQHF. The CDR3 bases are TGCAGCGTTGTTACAGGGGTATGTCAGCCCCAGCATTTT.

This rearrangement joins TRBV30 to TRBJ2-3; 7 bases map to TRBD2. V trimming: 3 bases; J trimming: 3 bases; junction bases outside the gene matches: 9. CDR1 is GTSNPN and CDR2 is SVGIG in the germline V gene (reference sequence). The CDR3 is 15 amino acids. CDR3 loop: CAWRGEGYKTDTQYF. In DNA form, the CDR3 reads TGTGCCTGGAGAGGGGAGGGGTACAAGACAGATACGCAGTATTTT.

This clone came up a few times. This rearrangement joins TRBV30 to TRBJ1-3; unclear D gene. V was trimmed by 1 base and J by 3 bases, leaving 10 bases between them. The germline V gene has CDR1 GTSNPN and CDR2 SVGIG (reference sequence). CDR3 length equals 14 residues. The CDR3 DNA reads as TGTGCCTGGAGTGCCGGCCCGTATGGAAACACCATATATTTT. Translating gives CAWSAGPYGNTIYF.

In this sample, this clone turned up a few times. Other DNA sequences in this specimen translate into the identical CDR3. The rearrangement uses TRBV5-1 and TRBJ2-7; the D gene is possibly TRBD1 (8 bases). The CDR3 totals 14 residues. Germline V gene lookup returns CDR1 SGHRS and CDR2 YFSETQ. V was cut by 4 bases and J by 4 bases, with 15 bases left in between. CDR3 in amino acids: CASSIGQGGYEQYF. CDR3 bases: TGCGCCAGCAGCATAGGACAGGGAGGGTACGAGCAGTACTTC.

CDR3 bases: TGTGCCAGCTCATATCCGGGCTCTGGGGCCAACGTCCTGACTTTC. Amino acids: CASSYPGSGANVLTF. V usage is TRBV7-2 and J usage is TRBJ2-6; D unclear. V shed 8 bases and J shed 0 bases, with 11 bases lying between them. Germline-derived CDR1 and CDR2 are SGHTA and FQGNSA. The CDR3 totals 15 residues.

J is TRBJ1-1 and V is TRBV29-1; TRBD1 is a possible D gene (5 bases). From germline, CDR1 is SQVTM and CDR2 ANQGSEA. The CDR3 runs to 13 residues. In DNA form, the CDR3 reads TGCGCCATCGCGGGGGGGAGGAACACTGAAGCTTTCTTT. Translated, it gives CAIAGGRNTEAFF. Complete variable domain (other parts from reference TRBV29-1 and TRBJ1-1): SAVISQKPSRDICQRGTSLTIQCQVDSQVTMMFWYRQQPGQSLTLIATANQGSEATYESGFVIDKFPISRPNLTFSTLTVSNMSPEDSSIYLCAIAGGRNTEAFFGQGTRLTVV.

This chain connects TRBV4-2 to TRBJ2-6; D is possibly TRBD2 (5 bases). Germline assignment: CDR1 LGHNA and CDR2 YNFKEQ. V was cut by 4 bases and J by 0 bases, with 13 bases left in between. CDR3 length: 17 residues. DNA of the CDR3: TGTGCCAGCAGCCTCGCGACGGGAAACTCTGGGGCCAACGTCCTGACTTTC. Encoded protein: CASSLATGNSGANVLTF.

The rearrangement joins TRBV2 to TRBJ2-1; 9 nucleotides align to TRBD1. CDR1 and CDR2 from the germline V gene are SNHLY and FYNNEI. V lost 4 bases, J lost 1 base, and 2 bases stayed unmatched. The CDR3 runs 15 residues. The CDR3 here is CASSVDRGSYNEQFF. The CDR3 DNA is TGTGCCAGCAGTGTGGACAGGGGATCCTACAATGAGCAGTTCTTC.

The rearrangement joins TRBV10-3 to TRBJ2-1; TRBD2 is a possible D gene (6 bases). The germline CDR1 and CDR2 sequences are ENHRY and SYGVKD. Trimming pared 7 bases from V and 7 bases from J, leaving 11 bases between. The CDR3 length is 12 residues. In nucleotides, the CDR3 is TGTGCCATCAAACTAGCAGGAAATGAGCAGTTCTTC. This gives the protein CAIKLAGNEQFF.